Below, 19 T cell receptor beta chains from the same sample are listed, as sequenced in a study of T cell responses to AZD1222 COVID-19 vaccine. Method: immunoSEQ multiplex PCR; TCRdb's copy keeps in-frame clones and lacks some. The sample records tens of thousands of clones, roughly 90% being singletons. The specimen was peripheral blood, collected 28 days after the second AZD1222 dose. These receptors originate from an adult who received the AZD1222 COVID-19 vaccine.

The V gene is TRBV30, the J gene TRBJ1-6, with 8 bases fitting TRBD1. Germline lookup yields CDR1 GTSNPN and CDR2 SVGIG (reference sequence). This CDR3 is built from 14 residues. Germline trimming cut 1 base from V and 10 bases from J; bases unmatched to any gene: 6. The CDR3 sequence is CAWSARTGSSPLHF. The CDR3 DNA is TGTGCCTGGAGTGCTCGGACAGGGAGCTCACCCCTCCACTTT.

CDR3 in amino acids: CASNHGQGGEEQYF. The CDR3 DNA sequence: TGTGCCAGTAACCACGGACAGGGAGGGGAGGAGCAGTACTTC. The chain links TRBV19 to TRBJ2-7; D may be TRBD1 (8 bases). Germline CDR1 LNHDA, CDR2 SQIVND (reference sequence). Trimming stripped 7 bases from V and 7 bases from J, with 20 bases between. The CDR3 loop spans 14 amino acids.

The chain links TRBV7-6 to TRBJ2-3; 7 bases fit TRBD2. CDR3 size: 15 residues. CDR1 is SGHVS, CDR2 FNYEAQ, per germline. The V and J ends lost 5 bases and 1 base, in that order; junction bases with no gene match: 6. The CDR3 here is CASSAGGTGTDTQYF. The CDR3 nucleotides are TGTGCCAGCAGCGCCGGGGGGACTGGCACAGATACGCAGTATTTT.

The V call is TRBV6-5, the J call TRBJ2-7; 7 nucleotides agree with TRBD1. The CDR3 extends over 15 amino acids. Per the germline V gene, CDR1 is MNHEY and CDR2 is SVGAGI. V was pared by 6 bases and J by 0 bases, with 8 bases of the junction left unmatched. The CDR3 coding sequence is TGTGCCAGCAGGACAGGTCCAGGGGGCTCCTACGAGCAGTACTTC. Translating it yields CASRTGPGGSYEQYF.

V and J are TRBV6-5 and TRBJ2-1; D remains ambiguous. Germline CDR1 reads MNHEY; CDR2 reads SVGAGI. The CDR3 spans 13 residues. V was cut by 4 bases and J by 4 bases, with 8 bases left in between. The CDR3 DNA reads TGTGCCAGCAGTTCTCAGCTGTACAATGAGCAGTTCTTC. Its protein is CASSSQLYNEQFF.

The CDR3 spells CASSQQGSGANVLTF. Written as DNA, the CDR3 is TGTGCCAGCAGCCAGCAGGGGTCTGGGGCCAACGTCCTGACTTTC. The chain has TRBV27 and TRBJ2-6; D possibly corresponds to TRBD1 (6 bases). Looked up from germline, CDR1 is MNHEY and CDR2 is SMNVEV (reference sequence). Between the trimmed V and J ends, which lost 6 bases and 1 base, there was a span of 10 bases. The CDR3 length is 15 residues.

The V call is TRBV7-2, the J call TRBJ1-6, with 7 bases that match TRBD1. The CDR3 runs 14 residues. Losses at the gene ends were 5 bases for V and 8 bases for J; bases not matched to a gene: 6. Germline CDR1 reads SGHTA; CDR2 reads FQGNSA. In DNA form, the CDR3 reads TGTGCCAGCAGCCAGACAGGGTTCGATTCACCCCTCCACTTT. Protein product: CASSQTGFDSPLHF.

The CDR3 bases are TGTGCCAGCAGCGGACCGACAGAGACCGGCGAGCAGTACTTC. It encodes CASSGPTETGEQYF. The chain links TRBV7-9 to TRBJ2-7, with D perhaps TRBD1 (5 bases). The CDR3 has 14 residues. Germline CDR1 and CDR2: SEHNR and FQNEAQ (reference sequence). V was trimmed by 5 bases and J by 6 bases, leaving 17 bases between them.

The rearrangement links TRBV4-3 to TRBJ2-2, with D possibly matching TRBD2 (6 bases). In germline, CDR1 is LGHNA, CDR2 YSLEER. With 8 bases removed from V and 5 bases from J, the gap between germline ends came to 15 bases. CDR3 length equals 14 residues. CDR3 in DNA: TGCGCCAGCGGGACTCTCCCTTGGACCGGGGAGCTGTTTTTT. Its protein product is CASGTLPWTGELFF.

The chain couples TRBV19 to TRBJ2-2; D is unclear. CDR1 is LNHDA and CDR2 is SQIVND in the germline V gene (reference sequence). This CDR3 region has 15 residues. Trimming cost V 1 base and J 1 base, with 7 bases left between them. The CDR3 region is CASSIGAGNTGELFF. In nucleotides, the CDR3 is TGTGCCAGTAGTATAGGGGCAGGGAACACCGGGGAGCTGTTTTTT.

The chain is built from TRBV28 and TRBJ1-6; 9 bases are shared with TRBD1. The germline gives CDR1 MDHEN, CDR2 SYDVKM. The CDR3 sequence is 15 residues long. Trimming removed 8 bases from V and 1 base from J; junction bases left unmatched: 3. CDR3 region: CASGTGISYNSPLHF. CDR3 sequence (DNA): TGTGCCAGCGGGACAGGGATTTCCTATAATTCACCCCTCCACTTT.

The chain carries TRBV6-2 or TRBV6-3 and TRBJ1-2, with 9 bases fitting TRBD1. Per the germline V gene, CDR1 is MNHEY and CDR2 is SVGEGT. The V gene end was trimmed by 2 bases and the J gene end by 9 bases; junction bases not matched to a gene: 7. The CDR3 consists of 14 residues. CDR3 sequence reads: CASSYRDREVSYTF. CDR3 nucleotide sequence: TGTGCCAGCAGTTACCGGGACAGGGAGGTCAGCTACACCTTC.

The V call is TRBV7-9, the J call TRBJ1-2; 10 positions match TRBD1. The germline CDR1 and CDR2 sequences are SEHNR and FQNEAQ (reference sequence). V lost 6 bases to trimming and J lost 1 base; unmatched junction nucleotides: 8. This CDR3 spans 16 amino acids. CDR3 sequence (DNA): TGTGCCAGCAGTTACTTCGGGACAGGGGATAACTATGGCTACACCTTC. Translating gives CASSYFGTGDNYGYTF.

The CDR3 DNA follows: TGTGCTAGTGCCCTGCGGGGGGGCTGGCAAGAGACCCAGTACTTC. Translating it yields CASALRGGWQETQYF. The chain links TRBV12-5 to TRBJ2-5; 9 bases match TRBD2. Germline assignment: CDR1 LGHNT and CDR2 FRNRAP. With V trimmed by 7 bases and J by 2 bases, 8 bases remained unmatched. CDR3 size: 15 residues.

The chain joins TRBV5-1 to TRBJ2-5; D might be TRBD2 (5 bases). This CDR3 is 16 amino acids long. Trimming pared 4 bases from V and 5 bases from J, leaving 21 bases between. Germline CDR1 is SGHRS and CDR2 is YFSETQ. The CDR3 here is CASSPVGSEADETQYF. The CDR3 region has the DNA TGCGCCAGCAGCCCTGTGGGCTCGGAGGCAGATGAGACCCAGTACTTC.

V and J are TRBV7-9 and TRBJ1-1, with 9 bases aligning to TRBD1. This CDR3 spans 14 amino acids. V was clipped by 2 bases and J by 7 bases; unmatched bases: 5. CDR1 is SEHNR and CDR2 is FQNEAQ in the germline V gene (reference sequence). The CDR3 nucleotides read TGTGCCAGCAGCTTAAACAGGGGGCAGGTTGAAGCTTTCTTT. Residues: CASSLNRGQVEAFF.

The chain links TRBV11-2 to TRBJ2-7; TRBD2 might be the D (5 bases). The CDR3 extends over 15 amino acids. Germline CDR1 reads SGHAT; CDR2 reads FQNNGV. Trimming shortened V by 5 bases and J by 1 base, and 15 bases separated the two germline ends. Written as DNA, the CDR3 is TGTGCCAGCAGCCATTCATCAACTAGATCCTACGAGCAGTACTTC. Its protein product is CASSHSSTRSYEQYF.

The rearrangement uses TRBV6-2 or TRBV6-3 and TRBJ2-7; 8 nucleotides agree with TRBD2. The V and J ends lost 0 bases and 8 bases, in that order; junction bases with no gene match: 6. The CDR3 runs 14 residues. CDR1 MNHEY and CDR2 SVGEGT come from the germline V gene. For the CDR3, the DNA is TGTGCCAGCAGTTACTCGGCCGGGACTAGTAAGCAGTACTTC. Its translation: CASSYSAGTSKQYF.

The V call is TRBV2, the J call TRBJ2-3, with D possibly being TRBD1 (8 bases). The CDR3 loop spans 14 amino acids. Germline V gene data show CDR1 as SNHLY and CDR2 as FYNNEI. Trimming removed 1 base at V and 5 bases at J, with 10 bases between. This CDR3 reads CASSEDRGGDTQYF. CDR3 bases: TGTGCCAGCAGTGAAGACAGGGGGGGAGATACGCAGTATTTT.